This is a list of T cell receptor beta chains from one sample in a study of T-cell memory formation after mild COVID-19. Using its own MiXCR run on the 5' RACE reads, TCRdb lists one record per CDR3 protein. The repertoire has under 550,000 distinct CDR3 sequences, under 20% of them found once; the top ten carry 20% to 25%. Sequencing used PBMCs or a T cell subset sorted from them (not recorded which). These receptors were obtained from a man aged 18 to 29 who had mild COVID-19 (a few samples of this study predate the infection). Cell type and time point are not known. The CDR3 runs from the conserved cysteine through the conserved F or W. A D gene is named only where the DNA matches it firmly. Only some rows state a clone size, as once, few, many or a class for expanded clones.

. TRBJ2-6 . TRBV20-1 TGCAGTGCCTACGGGGGGCGAGTCTCTGGGGCCAACGTCCTGACTTTC CSAYGGRVSGANVLTF
TRBD2 TRBJ2-3 few TRBV27 TGTGCCAGCAGTTTTTGGGTATCGGATCGGGGGGGCAAAAATACGCAGTATTTT CASSFWVSDRGGKNTQYF
TRBD1 TRBJ2-7 . TRBV5-1 TGCGCCAGCAGCCTGAGGACAGGAAACCGCGAGCAGTACTTC CASSLRTGNREQYF
TRBD1 TRBJ2-7 few TRBV7-9 TGTGCCAGCAGCCCCAGGGCAGGGGACAGGGGGTCCTACGAGCAGTACTTC CASSPRAGDRGSYEQYF
TRBD1 TRBJ2-3 many TRBV5-1 TGCGCCAGCAGCGGGGGACAGGGGGCCGGAGATACGCAGTATTTT CASSGGQGAGDTQYF
. TRBJ2-1 few TRBV6-2/TRBV6-3 TGTGCCAGCTGGAGCCCCGGCGAGCAGTTCTTC CASWSPGEQFF
TRBD1 TRBJ2-1 . TRBV6-6 TGTGCCAGCAGTGGATTACAGGGGTATGAGCAGTTCTTC CASSGLQGYEQFF
TRBD2 TRBJ2-3 . TRBV7-6 TGTGCCAGCAGCCTGCAAACTAGCGGGGGGACAGATACGCAGTATTTT CASSLQTSGGTDTQYF
. TRBJ1-6 . TRBV5-6 TGTGCCAGCAGCTTCCGGGACAAGGGGAATTCACCCCTCCACTTT CASSFRDKGNSPLHF
. TRBJ2-7 . TRBV15 TGTGCCACCGGCTCTGGGCCAACCTGGGAGCAGTACTTC CATGSGPTWEQYF
. TRBJ1-2 few TRBV7-2 TGTGCCAGCAGCCTCCGGGAGCCTCGCTATGGCTACACCTTC CASSLREPRYGYTF
. TRBJ1-3 . TRBV12-3/TRBV12-4 TGTGCCAGCAGTTCGGGGGGGCCTGGAAACACCATATATTTT CASSSGGPGNTIYF
. TRBJ1-5 . TRBV6-6 TGTGCCAGTTCAGGGGACAATCAGCCCCAGCATTTT CASSGDNQPQHF
TRBD1 TRBJ2-7 . TRBV4-1 TGCGCCAGCAGCCAGCATACAGGGGGCGACACCTACGAGCAGTACTTC CASSQHTGGDTYEQYF
. TRBJ2-7 . TRBV7-9 TGTGCCAGCAGCTTAGTAGCCGACTACGAGCAGTACTTC CASSLVADYEQYF
. TRBJ2-7 . TRBV7-2 TGTGCCAGCAGCTTAGATCTATACGAGCAGTACTTC CASSLDLYEQYF
. TRBJ2-1 few TRBV20-1 TGCAGTGGGGCCCCGGGATCCTACAATGAGCAGTTCTTC CSGAPGSYNEQFF
. TRBJ2-5 . TRBV15 TGTGCCACCAGCAGAGCTACGGAAGAGACCCAGTACTTC CATSRATEETQYF
. TRBJ2-1 few TRBV7-9 TGTGCCAGCAGCGTTCCGAGGGGCCCCTACAATGAGCAGTTCTTC CASSVPRGPYNEQFF
. TRBJ1-5 . TRBV5-4 TGTGCCAGCAGCGACGGGGGAAGTCAGCCCCAGCATTTT CASSDGGSQPQHF
. TRBJ2-3 . TRBV5-1 TGCGCCAGCAGCGCTCGGGGGACCATTAGCACAGATACGCAGTATTTT CASSARGTISTDTQYF
. TRBJ1-1 few TRBV14 TGTGCCAGCAGCCAAGACACGGGGACGGGGAGAGAAGCTTTCTTT CASSQDTGTGREAFF
TRBD2 TRBJ2-1 . TRBV10-2 TGCGCCACCGGACTAGCGGGCTCGAGTGAGCAGTTCTTC CATGLAGSSEQFF
TRBD1 TRBJ2-2 . TRBV29-1 TGCAGCGTTGGACAGGGGGTCACCGGGGAGCTGTTTTTT CSVGQGVTGELFF
. TRBJ1-5 few TRBV6-4 TGTGCCAGCAGTGACTCGGCAGGGGGCAATCAGCCCCAGCATTTT CASSDSAGGNQPQHF
. TRBJ2-7 few TRBV20-1 TGCAGTGCTAGGGACCCGACATTTAACGAGCAGTACTTC CSARDPTFNEQYF
TRBD2 TRBJ2-3 many TRBV5-1 TGCGCCAGCAGGCCGGGACTAGTCTCAGATACGCAGTATTTT CASRPGLVSDTQYF
TRBD1 TRBJ1-3 few TRBV7-2 TGTGCCAGCAGCAGTACAGGGGGCAGAAACACCATATATTTT CASSSTGGRNTIYF
. TRBJ1-6 . TRBV20-1 TGCAGTGCTAGAACCCTAAGGGATAATTCACCCCTCCACTTT CSARTLRDNSPLHF